The source of this T cell receptor (beta chain) is a study of control samples from healthy donors and cancer patients. TCRdb's table, derived via immunoSEQ multiplex PCR, lists solely in-frame clones and lacks some. This sample carries about 34,000 clones, 70% to 90% of them seen once, and the ten largest clones take 1.5% to 2%. Germline loops: CDR1 MDHEN, CDR2 SYDVKM. The CDR3 consists of 12 residues. Trimming removed 9 bases at V and 0 bases at J, with 8 bases between. This rearrangement joins TRBV28 to TRBJ2-5, with D hard to call. Sequencing input: PBMCs. This clonotype was obtained from a woman aged 35 to 49 with lung cancer. As DNA, the CDR3 is TGTGCCAGTGGCTCGTACCAAGAGACCCAGTACTTC. Protein sequence: CASGSYQETQYF.